This is a list of T cell receptor beta chains from one sample in a study of T-cell memory formation after mild COVID-19. MiXCR, applied by TCRdb to the 5' RACE reads, yields one record per CDR3 protein. The sample yields 190,000 or so distinct CDR3 sequences, more than 25% seen once. The sequenced sample consisted of PBMCs or a T cell subset sorted from them (not recorded which). Receptors originate from an adult woman who had mild COVID-19 (a few samples of this study predate the infection). Cell type and time point are not known. CDR3s include the opening cysteine and the closing phenylalanine or tryptophan. D genes are given only for firm matches. A clone size is listed for some rows: how often the clone was seen (once, few, many), or a class if it is expanded.

TGTGCCAGCAGCCTGGGACTTAGGAACACTGAAGCTTTCTTT	CASSLGLRNTEAFF	TRBV12-3/TRBV12-4	.	.	TRBJ1-1
TGTGCCAGCAGTTTAGCGCAGGGTCAGCCCCAGCATTTT	CASSLAQGQPQHF	TRBV12-3/TRBV12-4	.	few	TRBJ1-5
TGCGCCAGCAGCCCAGACTCGAGCTCTGGAAACACCATATATTTT	CASSPDSSSGNTIYF	TRBV5-1	.	.	TRBJ1-3
TGCGCCAGCAGCACAGGACACGCAGATAGCAATCAGCCCCAGCATTTT	CASSTGHADSNQPQHF	TRBV5-1	.	.	TRBJ1-5
TGTGCCAGCAGCGTAGATACCTTGGGGATCTACAATGAGCAGTTCTTC	CASSVDTLGIYNEQFF	TRBV9	.	few	TRBJ2-1
TGTGCCAGCAGCGTAGAGGTCAACTCTGGGGCCAACGTCCTGACTTTC	CASSVEVNSGANVLTF	TRBV9	.	many	TRBJ2-6
TGTGCCAGCAGCCCTGTGACAGGGGGAGCGGGAGTTGAGCAGTTCTTC	CASSPVTGGAGVEQFF	TRBV7-2	.	few	TRBJ2-1
TGTGCCAGTAGTATAGGCTCCTACGGGTCCTACGAGCAGTACTTC	CASSIGSYGSYEQYF	TRBV19	.	.	TRBJ2-7
TGCAGTGCTCGAACCGGACCTGTTTCTAATGAAAAACTGTTTTTT	CSARTGPVSNEKLFF	TRBV20-1	.	.	TRBJ1-4
TGCGCCAGCAGCGGAGGACTAGCGGGAGGTCGGGACACCGGGGAGCTGTTTTTT	CASSGGLAGGRDTGELFF	TRBV5-1	TRBD2	.	TRBJ2-2
TGTGCCAGCAGCTCGCCGATACAAGAGACCCAGTACTTC	CASSSPIQETQYF	TRBV7-9	.	.	TRBJ2-5
TGTGCCAGCAGCGTAGGTCGGGGAAACCACATGAACACTGAAGCTTTCTTT	CASSVGRGNHMNTEAFF	TRBV9	.	.	TRBJ1-1
TGTGCCAGCAGCCGTAGCGATGGGGGGGGAGAGACCCAGTACTTC	CASSRSDGGGETQYF	TRBV11-2	TRBD2	.	TRBJ2-5
TGTGCCACCAGCCCCAAGGGGGGCACAGATACGCAGTATTTT	CATSPKGGTDTQYF	TRBV24-1	.	.	TRBJ2-3